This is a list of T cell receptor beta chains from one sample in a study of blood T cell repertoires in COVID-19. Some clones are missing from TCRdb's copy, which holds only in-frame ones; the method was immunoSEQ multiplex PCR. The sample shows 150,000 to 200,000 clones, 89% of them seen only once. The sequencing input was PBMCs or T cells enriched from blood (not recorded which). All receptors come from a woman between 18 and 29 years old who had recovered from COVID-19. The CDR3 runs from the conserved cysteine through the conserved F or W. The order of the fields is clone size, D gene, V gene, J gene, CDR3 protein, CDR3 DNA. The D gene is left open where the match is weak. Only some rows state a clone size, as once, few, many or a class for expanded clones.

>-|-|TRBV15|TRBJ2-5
CATSRAQQGPETQYF
TGTGCCACCAGCAGAGCCCAACAGGGACCAGAGACCCAGTACTTC
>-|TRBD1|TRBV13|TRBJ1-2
CASSFRDSPYGYTF
TGTGCCAGCAGCTTTCGGGACAGTCCTTATGGCTACACCTTC
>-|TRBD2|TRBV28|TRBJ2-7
CASRSGITYEQYF
TGTGCCAGCAGGAGCGGGATAACCTACGAGCAGTACTTC
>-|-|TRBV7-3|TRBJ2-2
CASRRALALSNTGELFF
TGTGCCAGCAGAAGAGCCCTAGCGCTCTCAAACACCGGGGAGCTGTTTTTT
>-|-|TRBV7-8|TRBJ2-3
CASSLSWRGRTDTQYF
TGTGCCAGCAGTCTCAGCTGGCGGGGGCGGACAGATACGCAGTATTTT
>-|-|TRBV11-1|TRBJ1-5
CASSLAGGQPQHF
TGTGCCAGCAGCTTAGCTGGCGGACAGCCCCAGCATTTT
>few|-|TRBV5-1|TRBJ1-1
CASSPSGDTEAFF
TGCGCCAGCAGCCCCTCAGGGGACACTGAAGCTTTCTTT
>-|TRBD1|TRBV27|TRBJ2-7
CASSFQRTGLYEQYF
TGTGCCAGCAGTTTTCAACGGACAGGGTTGTACGAGCAGTACTTC
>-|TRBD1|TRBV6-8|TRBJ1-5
CASSRRTGPRNQPQHF
TGTGCCAGCAGCCGTCGGACAGGGCCCCGCAATCAGCCCCAGCATTTT
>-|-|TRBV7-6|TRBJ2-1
CASSAYPTGKGNEQFF
TGTGCCAGCAGCGCATACCCAACAGGGAAGGGCAATGAGCAGTTCTTC
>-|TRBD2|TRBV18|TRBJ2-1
CASSIGTSPSNEQFF
TGTGCCAGCTCAATAGGGACTAGCCCGAGCAATGAGCAGTTCTTC
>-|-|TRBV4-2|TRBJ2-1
CASSQDSRGRGNEQFF
TGTGCCAGCAGCCAAGATAGTCGAGGCAGAGGCAATGAGCAGTTCTTC
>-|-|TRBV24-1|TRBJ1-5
CATSDSGHNLPQHF
TGTGCCACCAGTGATTCGGGACATAACCTGCCCCAGCATTTT
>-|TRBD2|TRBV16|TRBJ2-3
CASTLRGQGLFTDTQYF
TGTGCCAGCACTCTACGCGGGCAGGGACTATTCACAGATACGCAGTATTTT
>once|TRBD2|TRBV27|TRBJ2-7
CASRSGTREQYF
TGTGCCAGCAGATCCGGGACTAGAGAGCAGTACTTC
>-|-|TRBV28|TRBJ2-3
CASSLYRWSTDTQYF
TGTGCCAGCAGTTTGTATCGGTGGAGCACAGATACGCAGTATTTT
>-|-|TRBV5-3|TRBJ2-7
CARSLEASYEQYF
TGTGCCAGAAGCTTAGAGGCGAGCTACGAGCAGTACTTC
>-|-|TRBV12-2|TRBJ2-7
CASRLRGAGTGPYEQYF
TGTGCAAGTCGCCTTAGGGGAGCCGGGACAGGGCCCTACGAGCAGTACTTC
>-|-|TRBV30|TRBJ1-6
CAWSVGTAGISPLHF
TGTGCCTGGAGTGTAGGGACGGCGGGGATTTCACCCCTCCACTTT
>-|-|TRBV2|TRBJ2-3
CASIGQSRSDTQYF
TGTGCCAGCATCGGCCAATCTAGATCAGATACGCAGTATTTT
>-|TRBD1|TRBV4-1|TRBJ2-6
CASSASGTGGTNVLTF
TGCGCCAGCAGCGCGTCCGGGACAGGGGGGACCAACGTCCTGACTTTC
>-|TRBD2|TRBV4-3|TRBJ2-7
CASSQDPGTSSYEQYF
TGCGCCAGCAGCCAAGATCCCGGGACTAGCAGCTACGAGCAGTACTTC
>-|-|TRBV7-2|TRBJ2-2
CASSLVVRTGGELFF
TGTGCCAGCAGCTTAGTCGTGCGAACGGGCGGGGAGCTGTTTTTT
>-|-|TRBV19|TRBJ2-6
CASTEGPGANVLTF
TGTGCCAGTACAGAGGGCCCTGGGGCCAACGTCCTGACTTTC
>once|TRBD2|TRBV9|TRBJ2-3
CASSARLAKGTDTQYF
TGTGCCAGCAGCGCCCGACTAGCCAAGGGCACAGATACGCAGTATTTT
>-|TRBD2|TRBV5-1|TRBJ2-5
CASSSTSGWEETQYF
TGCGCCAGCAGCTCGACTAGCGGGTGGGAAGAGACCCAGTACTTC
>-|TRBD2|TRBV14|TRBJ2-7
CASSQDSAGEQDRYEQYF
TGTGCCAGCAGCCAAGATTCAGCGGGAGAACAGGACCGCTACGAGCAGTACTTC
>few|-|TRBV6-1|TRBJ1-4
CASSEWGQGNEKLFF
TGTGCCAGCAGTGAATGGGGGCAGGGGAATGAAAAACTGTTTTTT
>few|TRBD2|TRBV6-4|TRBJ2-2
CASSETSGNTGELFF
TGTGCCAGCAGTGAGACTAGCGGGAACACCGGGGAGCTGTTTTTT
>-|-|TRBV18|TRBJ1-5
CASSPVYSNQPQHF
TGTGCCAGCTCACCAGTCTATAGCAATCAGCCCCAGCATTTT
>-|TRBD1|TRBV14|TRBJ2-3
CASSDRDRGTDTQYF
TGTGCCAGCAGCGACCGGGACAGGGGAACAGATACGCAGTATTTT
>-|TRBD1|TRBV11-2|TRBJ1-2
CASSLAGTASWLF
TGTGCCAGCAGCTTGGCCGGGACAGCCTCGTGGCTCTTC
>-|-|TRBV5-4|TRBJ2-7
CASSRNQNEQYF
TGTGCCAGCAGCCGAAACCAGAACGAGCAGTACTTC
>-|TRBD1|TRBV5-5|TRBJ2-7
CASSRGQGFYEQYF
TGTGCCAGCAGCCGGGGACAGGGGTTCTACGAGCAGTACTTC
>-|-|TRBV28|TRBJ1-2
CASSWRGGRLDGYTF
TGTGCCAGCAGTTGGCGCGGGGGGCGCTTAGATGGCTACACCTTC
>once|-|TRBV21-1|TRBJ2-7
CASSKVSNQGADEQYF
TGTGCCAGCAGCAAAGTCAGTAATCAGGGGGCGGACGAGCAGTACTTC
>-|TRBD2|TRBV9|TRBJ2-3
CASSVKAGGLDTQYF
TGTGCCAGCAGCGTGAAAGCGGGAGGGTTAGATACGCAGTATTTT
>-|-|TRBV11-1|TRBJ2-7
CASSLREKNEQYF
TGTGCCAGCAGCTTAAGGGAGAAGAACGAGCAGTACTTC
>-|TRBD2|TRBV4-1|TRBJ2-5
CASSLQRLAGVETQYF
TGCGCCAGCAGCCTCCAACGACTAGCGGGAGTAGAGACCCAGTACTTC
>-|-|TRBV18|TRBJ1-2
CASSPSGEYGYTF
TGTGCCAGCTCACCATCAGGGGAGTACGGCTACACCTTC
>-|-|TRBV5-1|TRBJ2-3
CASSLLLPSRRRRPASTDTQYF
TGCGCCAGCAGCTTGTTGCTACCGTCAAGGCGGAGGCGACCCGCTAGCACAGATACGCAGTATTTT
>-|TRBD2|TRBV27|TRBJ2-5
CASSPTSAYRETQYF
TGTGCCAGCAGTCCGACTAGCGCGTATCGGGAGACCCAGTACTTC
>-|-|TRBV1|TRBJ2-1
CTSSQEGQAGLATGDEQFF
TGCACCAGCAGCCAAGAGGGCCAAGCCGGACTAGCGACGGGGGATGAGCAGTTCTTC
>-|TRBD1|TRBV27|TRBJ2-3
CASSKDRVEDTQYF
TGTGCCAGCAGTAAGGACAGGGTAGAAGATACGCAGTATTTT
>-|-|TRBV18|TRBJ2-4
CASSPLGQTGTAKNIQYF
TGTGCCAGCTCACCTCTTGGACAAACTGGCACTGCCAAAAACATTCAGTACTTC
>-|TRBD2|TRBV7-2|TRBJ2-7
CASSFNGRAYEQYF
TGTGCCAGCAGCTTCAACGGGAGGGCCTACGAGCAGTACTTC
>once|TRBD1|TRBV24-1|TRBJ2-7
CATSGGPGQTYEQYF
TGTGCCACCAGTGGTGGGCCGGGACAGACCTACGAGCAGTACTTC
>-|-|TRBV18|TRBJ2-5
CASSPNRGRGPQYF
TGTGCCAGCTCACCCAACAGGGGGAGGGGCCCCCAGTACTTC
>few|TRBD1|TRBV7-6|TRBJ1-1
CASSLAGGQTEAFF
TGTGCCAGCAGCTTAGCAGGGGGACAGACTGAAGCTTTCTTT
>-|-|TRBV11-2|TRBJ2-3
CASSLVAYSTDTQYF
TGTGCCAGCAGCTTAGTAGCATACAGCACAGATACGCAGTATTTT
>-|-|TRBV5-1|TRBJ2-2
CASSPQGQNTGELFF
TGCGCCAGCAGCCCCCAGGGACAGAACACCGGGGAGCTGTTTTTT
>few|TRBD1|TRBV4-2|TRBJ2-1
CASSQDPGTGGNEQFF
TGTGCCAGCAGCCAAGATCCTGGGACAGGGGGCAATGAGCAGTTCTTC
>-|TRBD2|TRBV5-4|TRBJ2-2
CASSSLTSGSPGELFF
TGTGCCAGCAGCTCCTTGACTAGCGGGAGCCCCGGGGAGCTGTTTTTT
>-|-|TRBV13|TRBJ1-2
CASSKHRDGANYGYTF
TGTGCCAGCAGCAAGCACAGGGATGGAGCTAACTATGGCTACACCTTC
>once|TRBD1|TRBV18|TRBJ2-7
CASSHGDRGYEQYF
TGTGCCAGCTCCCACGGGGACAGGGGATACGAGCAGTACTTC
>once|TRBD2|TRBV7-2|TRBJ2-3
CASSFQAGGTDTQYF
TGTGCCAGCAGCTTCCAAGCGGGAGGCACAGATACGCAGTATTTT
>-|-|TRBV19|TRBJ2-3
CASKRAYSTDTQYF
TGTGCCAGTAAAAGAGCTTACAGCACAGATACGCAGTATTTT
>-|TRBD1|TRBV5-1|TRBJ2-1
CASSWTPRQGNNEQFF
TGCGCCAGCAGCTGGACGCCGAGACAGGGAAATAATGAGCAGTTCTTC
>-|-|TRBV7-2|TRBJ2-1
CASSSGAASYNEQFF
TGTGCCAGCAGCTCCGGAGCTGCAAGCTACAATGAGCAGTTCTTC
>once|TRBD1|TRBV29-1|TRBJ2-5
CSVEGTGGQETQYF
TGCAGCGTTGAAGGGACAGGGGGCCAAGAGACCCAGTACTTC